The 19 T cell receptor beta chains given below trace back to one sample, sequenced in a study of blood T cell repertoires in COVID-19. Clones were read by immunoSEQ multiplex PCR, and TCRdb kept only the in-frame ones, dropping some. Counted here are 130,000 to 150,000 clones, around four fifths occurring once; the ten biggest clones make up 3%. The sample taken for sequencing was peripheral blood. Receptors were obtained from a woman aged 40 to 55 with active or convalescent COVID-19.

This chain links TRBV7-2 with TRBJ1-1; TRBD1 matches at 7 bases. V gave up 3 bases and J gave up 6 bases; unmatched junction bases: 7. There are 14 residues in the CDR3. The V gene's germline CDR1 is SGHTA and CDR2 FQGNSA. The CDR3 DNA sequence: TGTGCCAGCAGCTTCGGCGACAGGGACCCTGAAGCTTTCTTT. Protein: CASSFGDRDPEAFF. The full variable domain, completed using reference TRBV7-2 and TRBJ1-1, is GAGVSQSPSNKVTEKGKDVELRCDPISGHTALYWYRQSLGQGLEFLIYFQGNSAPDKSGLPSDRFSAERTGGSVSTLTIQRTQQEDSAVYLCASSFGDRDPEAFFGQGTRLTVV.

V gene TRBV27 combines with J gene TRBJ2-2; 7 bases are a match to TRBD2. Germline CDR1 is MNHEY and CDR2 is SMNVEV (reference sequence). This CDR3 is built from 19 residues. The ends lost 2 bases at V and 0 bases at J; junction bases unmatched: 12. This chain's CDR3 is CASSLMARGRVPNTGELFF. The CDR3 DNA is TGTGCCAGCAGTTTAATGGCCCGGGGGAGGGTTCCGAACACCGGGGAGCTGTTTTTT.

The chain couples TRBV10-3 to TRBJ1-1; 7 bases match TRBD1. Germline-derived CDR1 and CDR2 are ENHRY and SYGVKD. The V gene end was trimmed by 5 bases and the J gene end by 8 bases; junction bases not matched to a gene: 14. CDR3 length: 15 amino acids. The CDR3 sequence is CAISPTSGQLIEAFF. As DNA, the CDR3 is TGTGCCATCAGTCCTACCTCGGGACAGCTTATCGAAGCTTTCTTT.

This clone was detected once. This chain joins TRBV3-1 (or the pseudogene TRBV3-2) and TRBJ2-7, with D unresolved. CDR1 and CDR2 (germline): LGHDT, YNNKEL (reference sequence). V gave up 4 bases and J gave up 0 bases, with 10 bases separating them. The CDR3 contains 14 residues. Written as DNA, the CDR3 is TGTGCCAGCAGCCCTGGAGCGAGCTCCTACGAGCAGTACTTC. Its protein product is CASSPGASSYEQYF.

In the case of this clone: Other nucleotide sequences from this sample produce the same CDR3. The V and J genes are TRBV27 and TRBJ1-1; TRBD1 agrees at 8 bases. J lost 8 bases, V lost 6 bases, and 5 bases had no gene match. This CDR3 is 12 amino acids long. Germline CDR1 MNHEY, CDR2 SMNVEV (reference sequence). CDR3 protein: CASSLRTGEAFF. The CDR3 DNA follows: TGTGCCAGCAGCTTGAGGACAGGGGAAGCTTTCTTT.

This chain uses TRBV6-4 with TRBJ1-2; D gene uncertain. Per germline, CDR1 MRHNA and CDR2 SNTAGT. The CDR3 sequence is 14 residues long. V was trimmed by 4 bases and J by 8 bases, leaving 17 bases between them. CDR3 region: CASSAGERSVGYTF. CDR3 bases: TGTGCCAGCAGTGCGGGAGAGCGCTCGGTGGGCTACACCTTC.

The V gene is TRBV25-1, the J gene TRBJ2-7, with D maybe TRBD1 (6 bases). Trimming shortened V by 2 bases and J by 3 bases, and 17 bases separated the two germline ends. Per germline, CDR1 MGHDK and CDR2 SYGVNS. This CDR3 spans 16 amino acids. The CDR3 region has the DNA TGTGCCAGCAGTGAAATAGGACAGTACACCGGCTACGAGCAGTACTTC. Protein sequence: CASSEIGQYTGYEQYF.

J is TRBJ1-5 and V is TRBV5-6; 8 positions match TRBD1. V was pared by 3 bases and J by 2 bases, with 7 bases of the junction left unmatched. CDR3 size: 16 residues. Germline V CDR1 and CDR2: SGHDT, YYEEEE. The CDR3 sequence: CASSSRTGLGNQPQHF. The CDR3 DNA reads TGTGCCAGCAGCTCGCGGACAGGGTTGGGCAATCAGCCCCAGCATTTT.

The CDR3 region is CASSSRQATTGELFF. In DNA form, the CDR3 reads TGCGCCAGCAGCTCCCGACAGGCTACTACCGGGGAGCTGTTTTTT. The chain links TRBV4-1 to TRBJ2-2; D possibly corresponds to TRBD1 (6 bases). Deletions cut 5 bases from V and 5 bases from J, with 15 bases between. This CDR3 has 15 residues. Germline assignment: CDR1 MGHRA and CDR2 YSYEKL.

The genes are TRBV28 and TRBJ2-5; TRBD1 aligns across 10 bases. The CDR3 is 15 amino acids. The V segment lost 6 bases and the J segment 5 bases; nucleotides outside the gene matches: 9. Germline V gene sequence: CDR1 MDHEN, CDR2 SYDVKM. In DNA form, the CDR3 reads TGTGCCAGCAGCGGCAGGACAGGGGGGTTGGAGACCCAGTACTTC. It translates to CASSGRTGGLETQYF.

V and J are TRBV9 and TRBJ1-2, with 8 bases identical to TRBD1. The ends lost 0 bases at V and 3 bases at J; junction bases unmatched: 10. There are 17 residues in the CDR3. Germline values: CDR1 SGDLS, CDR2 YYNGEE. CDR3 in DNA: TGTGCCAGCAGCGTAGGCCCCGACAGGGGCGGAGACTATGGCTACACCTTC. Amino acids: CASSVGPDRGGDYGYTF.

The chain carries TRBV18 and TRBJ2-2, with 8 bases aligning to TRBD1. The V gene's germline CDR1 is KGHSH and CDR2 LQKENI. V gave up 1 base and J gave up 5 bases; unmatched junction bases: 0. This CDR3 region has 14 residues. The CDR3 sequence: CASSPRTGTGELFF. CDR3 sequence (DNA): TGTGCCAGCTCACCACGGACAGGGACCGGGGAGCTGTTTTTT. The complete variable domain, with remaining parts taken from reference TRBV18 and TRBJ2-2, reads NAGVMQNPRHLVRRRGQEARLRCSPMKGHSHVYWYRQLPEEGLKFMVYLQKENIIDESGMPKERFSAEFPKEGPSILRIQQVVRGDSAAYFCASSPRTGTGELFFGEGSRLTVL.

The CDR3 loop reads CAWSWGGGISTDTQYF. As DNA, the CDR3 is TGTGCCTGGAGTTGGGGTGGCGGGATCAGCACAGATACGCAGTATTTT. This rearrangement joins TRBV30 to TRBJ2-3; possible D gene TRBD2, 6 bases. The germline V gene has CDR1 GTSNPN and CDR2 SVGIG (reference sequence). V was cut by 2 bases and J by 0 bases, with 15 bases left in between. This CDR3 is built from 16 residues.

This clone is labeled medium-sized. This chain's CDR3 is CASSDSTGGGYTF. The CDR3 nucleotides are TGTGCCAGCAGTGACTCGACAGGGGGTGGCTACACCTTC. The chain employs TRBV6-4 and TRBJ1-2; TRBD1 matches at 9 bases. J was trimmed by 7 bases and V by 0 bases; bases with no gene match: 0. CDR1 MRHNA and CDR2 SNTAGT come from the germline V gene. The CDR3 spans 13 residues.

The chain couples TRBV30 to TRBJ2-1; D gene uncertain. The V gene's germline CDR1 is GTSNPN and CDR2 SVGIG (reference sequence). V was shortened by 2 bases and J by 0 bases, with 11 bases between the two germline ends. This CDR3 spans 15 amino acids. CDR3 sequence (DNA): TGTGCCTGGAGTCAGAAACGGAGCTCCTACAATGAGCAGTTCTTC. Its protein product is CAWSQKRSSYNEQFF.

The V call is TRBV28, the J call TRBJ1-2; no firm D call. The ends were cut back, 3 bases at V and 1 base at J, with 6 bases in the middle. The CDR3 contains 13 residues. CDR1 and CDR2 (germline): MDHEN, SYDVKM. As DNA, the CDR3 is TGTGCCAGCAGTTTGGGAGATAACTATGGCTACACCTTC. This translates into CASSLGDNYGYTF.

CDR3 region: CASSYSGDYGYTF. CDR3 sequence (DNA): TGTGCCAGCAGTTACTCAGGGGACTATGGCTACACCTTC. The gene calls are TRBV6-5 and TRBJ1-2, with D perhaps matching TRBD1 (5 bases). Between the trimmed V and J ends, which lost 0 bases and 3 bases, there was a span of 5 bases. Germline-derived CDR1 and CDR2 are MNHEY and SVGAGI. The CDR3 spans 13 residues.

The chain employs TRBV5-1 and TRBJ1-1, with 10 bases aligning to TRBD1. The V segment lost 4 bases and the J segment 4 bases; nucleotides outside the gene matches: 7. The CDR3 runs to 15 residues. Per the germline V gene, CDR1 is SGHRS and CDR2 is YFSETQ. The CDR3 region is CASSAGTGVRTEAFF. CDR3 nucleotides: TGCGCCAGCAGCGCCGGGACAGGGGTTCGCACTGAAGCTTTCTTT.

The CDR3: CASSLDRSYGYTF. DNA of the CDR3: TGTGCCAGCAGCTTAGACAGGTCCTATGGCTACACCTTC. The rearrangement uses TRBV7-9 and TRBJ1-2; D is perhaps TRBD1 (5 bases). V lost 1 base, J lost 4 bases, and 7 bases lay in between. The CDR3 is 13 residues long. Germline-derived CDR1 and CDR2 are SEHNR and FQNEAQ (reference sequence).